A single sample gave rise to the 30 T cell receptor beta chains below, sequenced in a study of blood T cell repertoires in COVID-19. The table came from immunoSEQ multiplex PCR; TCRdb's copy has only in-frame clones and leaves some out. Among 330,000 or so clones listed, more than 90% were seen once. The sample consisted of PBMCs or T cells enriched from blood (not recorded which). All receptors come from a young woman who had recovered from COVID-19.

This clone was recorded only once. This chain uses TRBV21-1 with TRBJ2-1; the D call TRBD1 from the table was never checked on the DNA. TRBV21-1 is given as a pseudogene. The CDR3 contains 12 residues. The CDR3 sequence: CASRGAYNEQFF. CDR3 nucleotides: TGTGCCAGCAGGGGGGCTTACAATGAGCAGTTCTTC.

The chain couples TRBV6-5 to TRBJ1-1; maybe TRBD1 (6 bases). V shed 6 bases and J shed 2 bases, with 13 bases lying between them. There are 14 residues in the CDR3. Germline V CDR1 and CDR2: MNHEY, SVGAGI. Here the CDR3 DNA reads TGTGCCAGCAGGCGGTTGGGGGCAAACACTGAAGCTTTCTTT. Translated: CASRRLGANTEAFF.

The CDR3 bases are TGCGCCAGCAGCTTGGACAGAACAGATACGCAGTATTTT. This gives the protein CASSLDRTDTQYF. The chain recombines TRBV5-1 with TRBJ2-3; the D is unclear. V was clipped by 0 bases and J by 3 bases, with 5 bases between them. This CDR3 has 13 amino acids. The germline gives CDR1 SGHRS, CDR2 YFSETQ.

The V gene is TRBV3-1 (or the pseudogene TRBV3-2), the J gene TRBJ2-3, with 10 bases aligning to TRBD2. Germline trimming cut 5 bases from V and 2 bases from J; bases unmatched to any gene: 7. The CDR3 sequence is 16 residues long. Germline loops: CDR1 LGHDT, CDR2 YNNKEL (reference sequence). The CDR3 spells CASSFLTSGTTDTQYF. As DNA, the CDR3 is TGTGCCAGCAGCTTCCTCACTAGCGGGACCACAGATACGCAGTATTTT.

In this sample, this clone turned up once. J is TRBJ1-5 and V is TRBV24-1; no firm D call. This CDR3 is 15 amino acids long. V lost 3 bases and J lost 2, with 10 bases in between. CDR1 is KGHDR, CDR2 SFDVKD, per germline. The CDR3 spells CATSDGGSRNQPQHF. The CDR3 DNA sequence: TGTGCCACCAGTGATGGAGGCAGCCGCAATCAGCCCCAGCATTTT.

This chain uses TRBV5-1 with TRBJ2-4; D possibly corresponds to TRBD2 (5 bases). V gave up 4 bases and J gave up 3 bases, with 17 bases separating them. Germline CDR1 SGHRS, CDR2 YFSETQ. CDR3 length: 16 residues. CDR3 sequence: CASSPGWNGIKNIQYF. Here the CDR3 DNA reads TGCGCCAGCAGCCCGGGATGGAATGGGATCAAAAACATTCAGTACTTC.

CDR3 residues: CASPNSGLANGANVLTF. The CDR3 DNA sequence: TGTGCCAGCCCAAATTCGGGACTAGCGAACGGGGCCAACGTCCTGACTTTC. V and J are TRBV27 and TRBJ2-6; 10 bases fit TRBD2. V lost 8 bases to trimming and J lost 4 bases; unmatched junction nucleotides: 11. Germline assignment: CDR1 MNHEY and CDR2 SMNVEV (reference sequence). The CDR3 is made up of 17 amino acids.

This clone was picked up a small number of times. This sequence joins TRBV3-1 (or the pseudogene TRBV3-2) and TRBJ2-1; D ambiguous. The CDR3 extends over 15 amino acids. Deletions cut 4 bases from V and 1 base from J, with 11 bases between. Germline lookup yields CDR1 LGHDT and CDR2 YNNKEL (reference sequence). CDR3 nucleotide sequence: TGTGCCAGCAGCCGGTACAGACCTTCCTACAATGAGCAGTTCTTC. It yields the protein CASSRYRPSYNEQFF.

In DNA, the CDR3 is TGTGCCAGCAGCTTGCTAGGGGGTAATCAGCCCCAGCATTTT. As protein: CASSLLGGNQPQHF. The chain combines TRBV5-6 with TRBJ1-5, with D perhaps matching TRBD1 (6 bases). Looked up from germline, CDR1 is SGHDT and CDR2 is YYEEEE. CDR3 length equals 14 residues. Trimming shortened V by 1 base and J by 4 bases, and 9 bases separated the two germline ends.

The chain recombines TRBV5-6 with TRBJ1-3; the D is unclear. Between the trimmed V and J ends, which lost 0 bases and 1 base, there was a span of 5 bases. This CDR3 has 14 amino acids. CDR1 is SGHDT, CDR2 YYEEEE, per germline. CDR3 loop: CASSLETSGNTIYF. The CDR3, as DNA: TGTGCCAGCAGCTTGGAGACTTCTGGAAACACCATATATTTT.

The rearrangement joins TRBV7-9 to TRBJ1-5; unclear D gene. V was pared by 6 bases and J by 6 bases, with 9 bases between. This CDR3 region has 12 residues. Germline V CDR1 and CDR2: SEHNR, FQNEAQ (reference sequence). The CDR3 DNA reads TGTGCCAGCAGTAATGCGGGTCAGCCCCAGCATTTT. Protein sequence: CASSNAGQPQHF.

The chain couples TRBV7-2 to TRBJ2-7, with 7 bases identical to TRBD1. Looked up from germline, CDR1 is SGHTA and CDR2 is FQGNSA. Trimming cost V 5 bases and J 0 bases; bases outside gene matches: 10. The CDR3 loop spans 16 amino acids. Here the CDR3 reads CASSLTGTAASYEQYF. The DNA of the CDR3 is TGTGCCAGCAGCCTCACCGGGACAGCGGCCTCCTACGAGCAGTACTTC.

The chain joins TRBV6-5 to TRBJ2-2, with 7 bases matching TRBD2. The CDR3 sequence is 13 residues long. Germline CDR1 is MNHEY and CDR2 is SVGAGI. The CDR3 reads CASLGKRGGELFF. The CDR3 coding sequence is TGTGCTTCCCTCGGGAAGCGGGGCGGGGAGCTGTTTTTT.

This chain uses TRBV6-4 with TRBJ1-1; a weak D match, TRBD1 (6 bases). The V and J ends lost 6 bases and 4 bases respectively, with 12 bases between them. The CDR3 consists of 13 residues. Germline V gene lookup returns CDR1 MRHNA and CDR2 SNTAGT. The CDR3 nucleotides are TGTGCCAGCAGAGCTACAGGGTCCACTGAAGCTTTCTTT. Protein product: CASRATGSTEAFF.

The chain recombines TRBV6-1 with TRBJ1-5; D may be TRBD1 (6 bases). With 2 bases removed from V and 2 bases from J, the gap between germline ends came to 10 bases. The length of the CDR3 is 15 residues. The germline CDR1 and CDR2 sequences are MNHNS and SASEGT. The CDR3 reads CASSETGQGNQPQHF. CDR3 coding DNA: TGTGCCAGCAGTGAAACAGGGCAAGGCAATCAGCCCCAGCATTTT.

The chain is built from TRBV5-1 and TRBJ2-3, with a possible D match to TRBD2 (6 bases). Deletions cut 5 bases from V and 6 bases from J, with 13 bases between. This CDR3 spans 13 amino acids. Germline values: CDR1 SGHRS, CDR2 YFSETQ. The CDR3 DNA reads as TGCGCCAGCAGTCCCCTGGAGGGGGATACGCAGTATTTT. Encoded protein: CASSPLEGDTQYF. The variable domain in full, completed from reference TRBV5-1 and TRBJ2-3, reads KAGVTQTPRYLIKTRGQQVTLSCSPISGHRSVSWYQQTPGQGLQFLFEYFSETQRNKGNFPGRFSGRQFSNSRSEMNVSTLELGDSALYLCASSPLEGDTQYFGPGTRLTVL.

The chain is built from TRBV18 and TRBJ2-3; 7 nucleotides line up with TRBD1. The CDR3 has 14 amino acids. V gave up 1 base and J gave up 5 bases; unmatched junction bases: 3. The germline CDR1 and CDR2 sequences are KGHSH and LQKENI. The CDR3: CASSPQGAKDTQYF. DNA of the CDR3: TGTGCCAGCTCACCACAGGGGGCGAAAGATACGCAGTATTTT.

This chain connects TRBV21-1 to TRBJ1-2; the table assigns TRBD1, which was not confirmed against the DNA. TRBV21-1 represents a pseudogene. The CDR3 loop spans 15 amino acids. The CDR3 region is CASSDRDTGPYGYTF. DNA for the CDR3: TGTGCCAGCAGCGACCGGGACACCGGACCTTATGGCTACACCTTC.

The rearrangement links TRBV10-1 to TRBJ1-5; 11 bases match TRBD1. CDR1 and CDR2 (germline): WNHNN, SYGVQD (reference sequence). The trim removed 6 bases at V and 7 bases at J, leaving 8 bases unmatched. This CDR3 is 15 amino acids long. In nucleotides, the CDR3 is TGCGCCAGCAGCGCATGGACAGGGGGCAGGCAGCCCCAGCATTTT. Protein sequence: CASSAWTGGRQPQHF.

The chain joins TRBV6-5 to TRBJ2-2, with 9 positions matching TRBD1. CDR1 and CDR2 (germline): MNHEY, SVGAGI. This CDR3 is 15 amino acids long. With 7 bases clipped from V and 7 bases from J, the junction kept 10 bases outside the gene matches. The CDR3, as DNA: TGTGCCAGCACCGTGACAGGGGGGATTGGCGGGGAGCTGTTTTTT. It specifies CASTVTGGIGGELFF.

This rearrangement joins TRBV5-1 to TRBJ1-1; D remains unclear. V gave up 0 bases and J gave up 0 bases, with 12 bases separating them. Germline CDR1 SGHRS, CDR2 YFSETQ. This CDR3 has 16 amino acids. The CDR3 region is CASSLEQTTMNTEAFF. As DNA, the CDR3 is TGCGCCAGCAGCTTGGAACAGACGACTATGAACACTGAAGCTTTCTTT.

V and J are TRBV11-3 and TRBJ1-3; no firm D call. Germline loops: CDR1 SGHNT, CDR2 YENEEA. Trimming removed 5 bases from V and 0 bases from J, with 8 bases in between. This CDR3 has 14 residues. CDR3 protein: CASSRTGSGNTIYF. For the CDR3, the DNA is TGTGCCAGCAGCCGCACGGGCTCTGGAAACACCATATATTTT.

This sequence joins TRBV12-3 or TRBV12-4 and TRBJ2-7; D remains unclear. V lost 3 bases, J lost 6 bases, and 9 bases lay in between. The CDR3 consists of 12 residues. The CDR3 sequence is CASSLSVGEQYF. The CDR3 coding sequence is TGTGCCAGCAGTTTGTCCGTCGGCGAGCAGTACTTC.

The chain links TRBV4-3 to TRBJ1-4; possibly TRBD1 for D (5 bases). V was clipped by 4 bases and J by 8 bases, with 14 bases between them. Germline values: CDR1 LGHNA, CDR2 YSLEER. The CDR3 covers 14 residues. The CDR3 loop reads CASSLTETVEKLFF. DNA for the CDR3: TGCGCCAGCAGCCTAACTGAGACAGTCGAAAAACTGTTTTTT.

This rearrangement joins TRBV2 to TRBJ2-7; D gene ambiguous. Germline V gene data show CDR1 as SNHLY and CDR2 as FYNNEI. The CDR3 sequence is 15 residues long. The V end lost 6 bases, the J end lost 7 bases, and 22 bases lay between the germline ends. The DNA of the CDR3 is TGTGCCAGCAGCTCCAAATCCTCTAGGATTGGAGAGCAGTACTTC. As protein: CASSSKSSRIGEQYF. Filled out from reference TRBV2 and TRBJ2-7, the complete variable domain reads EPEVTQTPSHQVTQMGQEVILRCVPISNHLYFYWYRQILGQKVEFLVSFYNNEISEKSEIFDDQFSVERPDGSNFTLKIRSTKLEDSAMYFCASSSKSSRIGEQYFGPGTRLTVT.

The V and J genes are TRBV28 and TRBJ1-5; D unresolved. The CDR3 is 13 amino acids. V was cut by 3 bases and J by 9 bases, with 12 bases left in between. The V gene's germline CDR1 is MDHEN and CDR2 SYDVKM. In nucleotides, the CDR3 is TGTGCCAGCAGTTTGAGTTGGGCAGGGCCCCAGCATTTT. Translating gives CASSLSWAGPQHF.

The chain combines TRBV6-5 with TRBJ2-5; TRBD2 matches at 10 bases. V lost 7 bases, J lost 5 bases, and 4 bases stayed unmatched. Germline V gene sequence: CDR1 MNHEY, CDR2 SVGAGI. The CDR3 spans 13 residues. DNA for the CDR3: TGTGCCAGCAAGCGGGGGGGATGGGAGACCCAGTACTTC. Translated: CASKRGGWETQYF.

The chain recombines TRBV15 with TRBJ2-7; 12 bases agree with TRBD2. CDR1 LNHNV and CDR2 YYDKDF come from the germline V gene (reference sequence). With 7 bases clipped from V and 0 bases from J, the junction kept 4 bases outside the gene matches. The CDR3 spans 15 residues. The CDR3 is CATKSGLAGSYEQYF. As DNA, the CDR3 is TGTGCCACCAAGTCGGGACTAGCGGGCTCCTACGAGCAGTACTTC.

This clone appeared a few times. This chain uses TRBV28 with TRBJ1-5, with D perhaps TRBD1 (5 bases). Germline CDR1 is MDHEN and CDR2 is SYDVKM. This CDR3 has 14 amino acids. V lost 7 bases, J lost 6 bases, and 16 bases lay in between. The CDR3 reads CASNGAVRAQPQHF. The DNA for the CDR3 is TGTGCCAGCAATGGGGCAGTCCGGGCTCAGCCCCAGCATTTT.

The genes are TRBV28 and TRBJ1-5, with D possibly being TRBD1 (5 bases). CDR1 is MDHEN and CDR2 is SYDVKM in the germline V gene. The V end lost 4 bases, the J end lost 6 bases, and 13 bases lay between the germline ends. CDR3 length: 14 residues. The CDR3 reads CASSSGGDAQPQHF. The CDR3 region has the DNA TGTGCCAGCAGTTCGGGGGGGGATGCTCAGCCCCAGCATTTT.